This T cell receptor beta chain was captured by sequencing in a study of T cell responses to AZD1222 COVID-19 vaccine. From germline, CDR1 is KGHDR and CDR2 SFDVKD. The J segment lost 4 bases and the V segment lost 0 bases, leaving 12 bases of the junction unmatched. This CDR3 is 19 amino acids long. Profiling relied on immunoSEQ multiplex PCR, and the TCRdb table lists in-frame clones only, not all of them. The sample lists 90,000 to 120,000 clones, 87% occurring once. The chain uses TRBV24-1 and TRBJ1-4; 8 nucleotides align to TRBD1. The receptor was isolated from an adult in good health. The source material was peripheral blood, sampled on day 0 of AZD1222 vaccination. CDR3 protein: CATSDLPDRDPRGNEKLFF. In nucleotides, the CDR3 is TGTGCCACCAGTGATTTGCCGGACAGGGATCCTCGGGGTAATGAAAAACTGTTTTTT.